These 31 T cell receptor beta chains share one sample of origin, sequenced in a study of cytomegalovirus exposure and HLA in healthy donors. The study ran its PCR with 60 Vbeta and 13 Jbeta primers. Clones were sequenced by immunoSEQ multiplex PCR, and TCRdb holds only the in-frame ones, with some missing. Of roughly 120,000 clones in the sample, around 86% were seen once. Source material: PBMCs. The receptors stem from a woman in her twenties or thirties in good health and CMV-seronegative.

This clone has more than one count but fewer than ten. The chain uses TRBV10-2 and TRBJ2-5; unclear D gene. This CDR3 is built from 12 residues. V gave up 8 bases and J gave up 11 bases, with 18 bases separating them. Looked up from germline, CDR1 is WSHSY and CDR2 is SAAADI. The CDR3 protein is CASGAFTGGQYF. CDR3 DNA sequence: TGCGCCAGCGGAGCTTTCACTGGTGGGCAGTACTTC.

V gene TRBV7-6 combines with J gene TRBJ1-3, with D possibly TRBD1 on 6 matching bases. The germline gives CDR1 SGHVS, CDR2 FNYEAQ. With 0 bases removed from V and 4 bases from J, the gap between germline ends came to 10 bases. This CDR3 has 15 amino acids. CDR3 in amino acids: CASSLAAQGGNTIYF. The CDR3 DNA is TGTGCCAGCAGCTTAGCCGCGCAGGGGGGAAACACCATATATTTT.

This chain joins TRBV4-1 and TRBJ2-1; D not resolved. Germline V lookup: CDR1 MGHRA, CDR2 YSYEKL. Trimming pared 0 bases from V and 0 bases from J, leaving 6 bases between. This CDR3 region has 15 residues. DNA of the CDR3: TGCGCCAGCAGCCAAGACCTGAGCTCCTACAATGAGCAGTTCTTC. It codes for CASSQDLSSYNEQFF.

CDR3 DNA sequence: TGTGCCAGCAGACCAGGGGCGGCCTCCTACAATGAGCAGTTCTTC. Its protein is CASRPGAASYNEQFF. The chain joins TRBV9 to TRBJ2-1; D may be TRBD1 (6 bases). The CDR3 is 15 residues long. Germline V lookup: CDR1 SGDLS, CDR2 YYNGEE. Trimming left V 5 bases short and J 0 bases short, with 12 bases between.

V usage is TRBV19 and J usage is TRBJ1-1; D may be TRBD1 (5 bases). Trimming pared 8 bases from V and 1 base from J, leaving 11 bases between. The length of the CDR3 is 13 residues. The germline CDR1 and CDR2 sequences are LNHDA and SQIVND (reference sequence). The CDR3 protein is CASRIGQNTEAFF. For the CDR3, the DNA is TGTGCCAGTCGGATAGGACAGAACACTGAAGCTTTCTTT.

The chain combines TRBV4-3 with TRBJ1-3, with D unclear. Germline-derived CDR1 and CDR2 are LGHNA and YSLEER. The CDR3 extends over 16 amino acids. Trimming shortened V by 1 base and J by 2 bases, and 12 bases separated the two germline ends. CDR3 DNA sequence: TGCGCCAGCAGCCAAGTCCGGGGAGGAGCTGGAAACACCATATATTTT. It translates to CASSQVRGGAGNTIYF.

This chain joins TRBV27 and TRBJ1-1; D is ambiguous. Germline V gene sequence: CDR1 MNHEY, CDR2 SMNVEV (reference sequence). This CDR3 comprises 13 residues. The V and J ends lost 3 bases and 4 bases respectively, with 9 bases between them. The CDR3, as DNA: TGTGCCAGCAGTTTGGGTCGGGGCACTGAAGCTTTCTTT. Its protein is CASSLGRGTEAFF.

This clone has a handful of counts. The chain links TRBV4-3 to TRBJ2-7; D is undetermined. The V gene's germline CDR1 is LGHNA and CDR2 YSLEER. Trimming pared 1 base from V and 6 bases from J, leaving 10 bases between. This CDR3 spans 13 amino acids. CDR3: CASSQVEFSEQYF. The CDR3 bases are TGCGCCAGCAGCCAAGTGGAGTTTAGCGAGCAGTACTTC.

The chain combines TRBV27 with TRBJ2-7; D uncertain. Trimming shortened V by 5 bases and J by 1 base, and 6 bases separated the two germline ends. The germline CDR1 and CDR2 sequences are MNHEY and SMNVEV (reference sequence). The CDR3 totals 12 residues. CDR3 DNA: TGTGCCAGCAGTCCCCCTTCCTACGAGCAGTACTTC. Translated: CASSPPSYEQYF.

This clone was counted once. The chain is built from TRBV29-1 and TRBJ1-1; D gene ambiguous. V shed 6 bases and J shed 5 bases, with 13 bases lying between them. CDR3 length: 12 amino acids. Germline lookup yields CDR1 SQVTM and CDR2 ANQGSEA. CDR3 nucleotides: TGCAGCGTGGGAGAGGGAGCGACTGAAGCTTTCTTT. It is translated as CSVGEGATEAFF.

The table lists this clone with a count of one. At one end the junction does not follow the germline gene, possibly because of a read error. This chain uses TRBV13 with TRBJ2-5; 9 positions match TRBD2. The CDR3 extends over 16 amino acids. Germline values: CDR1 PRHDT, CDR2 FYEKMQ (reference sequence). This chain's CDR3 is CVSSQIAAGGQETQYF. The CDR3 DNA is TGTGTCAGCAGCCAAATCGCGGCGGGAGGGCAAGAGACCCAGTACTTC.

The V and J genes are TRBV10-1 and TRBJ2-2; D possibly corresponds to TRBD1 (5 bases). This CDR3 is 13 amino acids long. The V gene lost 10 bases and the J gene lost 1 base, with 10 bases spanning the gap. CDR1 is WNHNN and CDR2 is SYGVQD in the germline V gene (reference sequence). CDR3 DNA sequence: TGCGCCACCCAAACAGGGAACACCGGGGAGCTGTTTTTT. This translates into CATQTGNTGELFF.

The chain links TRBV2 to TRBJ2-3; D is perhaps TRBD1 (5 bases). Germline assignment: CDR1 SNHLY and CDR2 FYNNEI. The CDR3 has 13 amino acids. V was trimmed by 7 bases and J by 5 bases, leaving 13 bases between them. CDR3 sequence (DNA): TGTGCCAGCAATTCCCCAGGGATAGATACGCAGTATTTT. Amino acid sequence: CASNSPGIDTQYF.

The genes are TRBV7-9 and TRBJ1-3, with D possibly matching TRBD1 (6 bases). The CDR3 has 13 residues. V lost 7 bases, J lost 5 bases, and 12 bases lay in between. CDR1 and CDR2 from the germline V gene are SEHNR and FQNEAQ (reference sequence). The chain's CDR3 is CASKRQGRNTIYF. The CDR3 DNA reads TGTGCCAGCAAACGGCAGGGGCGAAACACCATATATTTT.

This chain's CDR3 is CASSPPGVNVQPQHF. CDR3 bases: TGTGCCAGTAGTCCCCCCGGGGTCAACGTTCAGCCCCAGCATTTT. The chain couples TRBV19 to TRBJ1-5; no clear D gene. V lost 5 bases, J lost 6 bases, and 17 bases lay in between. The CDR3 contains 15 residues. The V gene's germline CDR1 is LNHDA and CDR2 SQIVND (reference sequence).

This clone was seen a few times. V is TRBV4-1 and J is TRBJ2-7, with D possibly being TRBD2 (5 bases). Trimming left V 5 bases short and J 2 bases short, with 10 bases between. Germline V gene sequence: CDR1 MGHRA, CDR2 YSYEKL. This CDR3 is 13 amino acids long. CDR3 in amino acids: CASSSGLPYEQYF. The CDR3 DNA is TGCGCCAGCAGCTCCGGACTTCCCTACGAGCAGTACTTC.

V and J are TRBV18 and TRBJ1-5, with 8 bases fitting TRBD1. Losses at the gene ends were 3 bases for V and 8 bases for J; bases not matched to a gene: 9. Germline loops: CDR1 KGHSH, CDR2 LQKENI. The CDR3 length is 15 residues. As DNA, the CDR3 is TGTGCCAGCTCACCCGGGCAGGGGGCGAGTAAGCCCCAGCATTTT. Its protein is CASSPGQGASKPQHF.

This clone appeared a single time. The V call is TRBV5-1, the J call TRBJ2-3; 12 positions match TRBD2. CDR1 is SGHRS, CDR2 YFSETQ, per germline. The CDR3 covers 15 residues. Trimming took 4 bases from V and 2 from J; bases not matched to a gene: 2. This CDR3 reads CASSGTSGPTDTQYF. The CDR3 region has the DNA TGCGCCAGCAGCGGGACTAGCGGGCCCACAGATACGCAGTATTTT.

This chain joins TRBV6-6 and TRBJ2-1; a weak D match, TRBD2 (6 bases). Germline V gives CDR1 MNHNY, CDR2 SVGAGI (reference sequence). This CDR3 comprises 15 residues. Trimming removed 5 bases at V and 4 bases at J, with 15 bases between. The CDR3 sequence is CASSKGLDIYNEQFF. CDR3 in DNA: TGTGCCAGCAGTAAGGGACTGGACATTTACAATGAGCAGTTCTTC.

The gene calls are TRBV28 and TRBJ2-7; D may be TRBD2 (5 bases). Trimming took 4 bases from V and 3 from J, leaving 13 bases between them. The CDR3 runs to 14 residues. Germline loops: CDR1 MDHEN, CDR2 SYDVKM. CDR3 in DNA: TGTGCCAGCAGTTATCGAGGGAACGGCTACGAGCAGTACTTC. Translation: CASSYRGNGYEQYF. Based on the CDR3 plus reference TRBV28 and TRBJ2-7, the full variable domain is DVKVTQSSRYLVKRTGEKVFLECVQDMDHENMFWYRQDPGLGLRLIYFSYDVKMKEKGDIPEGYSVSREKKERFSLILESASTNQTSMYLCASSYRGNGYEQYFGPGTRLTVT.

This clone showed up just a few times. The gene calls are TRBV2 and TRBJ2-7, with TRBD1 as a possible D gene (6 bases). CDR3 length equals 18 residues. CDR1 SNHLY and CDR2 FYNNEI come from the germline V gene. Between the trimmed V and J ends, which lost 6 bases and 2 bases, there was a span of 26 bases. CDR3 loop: CASSPHPPDRNRAYEQYF. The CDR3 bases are TGTGCCAGCAGCCCTCATCCCCCCGACAGGAACAGGGCCTACGAGCAGTACTTC. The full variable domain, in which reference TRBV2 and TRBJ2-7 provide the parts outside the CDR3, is EPEVTQTPSHQVTQMGQEVILRCVPISNHLYFYWYRQILGQKVEFLVSFYNNEISEKSEIFDDQFSVERPDGSNFTLKIRSTKLEDSAMYFCASSPHPPDRNRAYEQYFGPGTRLTVT.

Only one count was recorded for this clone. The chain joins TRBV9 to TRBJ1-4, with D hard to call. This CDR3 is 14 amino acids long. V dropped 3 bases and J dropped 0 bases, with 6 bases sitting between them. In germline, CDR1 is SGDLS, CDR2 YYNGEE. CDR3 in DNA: TGTGCCAGCAGCGCCCTTACAACTAATGAAAAACTGTTTTTT. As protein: CASSALTTNEKLFF.

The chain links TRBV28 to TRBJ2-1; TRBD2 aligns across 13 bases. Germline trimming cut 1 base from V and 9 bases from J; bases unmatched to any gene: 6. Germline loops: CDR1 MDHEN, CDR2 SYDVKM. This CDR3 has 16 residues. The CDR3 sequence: CASSLLTSGRSVEQFF. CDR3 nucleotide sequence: TGTGCCAGCAGTTTATTGACTAGCGGGAGGTCGGTTGAGCAGTTCTTC.

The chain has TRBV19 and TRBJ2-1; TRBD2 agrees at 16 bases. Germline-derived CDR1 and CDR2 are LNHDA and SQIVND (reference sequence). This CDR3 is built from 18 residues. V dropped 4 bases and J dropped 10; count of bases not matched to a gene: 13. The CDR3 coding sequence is TGTGCCAGTAGTAACCTCCTGGGACTAGCGGGAGGGCCAGTCGAGCAGTTCTTC. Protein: CASSNLLGLAGGPVEQFF.

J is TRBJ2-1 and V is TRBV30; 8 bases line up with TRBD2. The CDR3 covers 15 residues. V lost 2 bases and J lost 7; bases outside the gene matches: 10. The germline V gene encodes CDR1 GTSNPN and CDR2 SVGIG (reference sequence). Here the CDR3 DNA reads TGTGCCTGGAGTCGACGAGCGGGAGTAGGTAATGAGCAGTTCTTC. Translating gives CAWSRRAGVGNEQFF. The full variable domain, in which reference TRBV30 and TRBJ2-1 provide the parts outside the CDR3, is SQTIHQWPATLVQPVGSPLSLECTVEGTSNPNLYWYRQAAGRGLQLLFYSVGIGQISSEVPQNLSASRPQDRQFILSSKKLLLSDSGFYLCAWSRRAGVGNEQFFGPGTRLTVL.

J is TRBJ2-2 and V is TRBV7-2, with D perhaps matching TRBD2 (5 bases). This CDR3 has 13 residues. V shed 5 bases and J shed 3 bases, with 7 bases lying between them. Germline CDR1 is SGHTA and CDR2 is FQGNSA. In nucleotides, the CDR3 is TGTGCCAGCAGCGGACTGCACACCGGGGAGCTGTTTTTT. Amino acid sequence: CASSGLHTGELFF.

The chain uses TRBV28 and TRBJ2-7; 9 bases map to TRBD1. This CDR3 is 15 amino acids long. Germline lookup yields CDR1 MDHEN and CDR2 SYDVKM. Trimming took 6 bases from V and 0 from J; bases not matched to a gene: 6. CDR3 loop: CASRSGQGHSYEQYF. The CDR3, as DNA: TGTGCCAGCAGATCAGGACAGGGGCACTCCTACGAGCAGTACTTC. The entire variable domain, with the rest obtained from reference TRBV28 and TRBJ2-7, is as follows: DVKVTQSSRYLVKRTGEKVFLECVQDMDHENMFWYRQDPGLGLRLIYFSYDVKMKEKGDIPEGYSVSREKKERFSLILESASTNQTSMYLCASRSGQGHSYEQYFGPGTRLTVT.

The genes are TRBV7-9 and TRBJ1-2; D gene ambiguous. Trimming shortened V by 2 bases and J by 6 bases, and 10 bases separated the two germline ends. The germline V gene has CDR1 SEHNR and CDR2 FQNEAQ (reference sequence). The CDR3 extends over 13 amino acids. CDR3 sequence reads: CASSLSAADGYTF. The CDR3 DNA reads TGTGCCAGCAGCTTATCGGCGGCTGATGGCTACACCTTC.

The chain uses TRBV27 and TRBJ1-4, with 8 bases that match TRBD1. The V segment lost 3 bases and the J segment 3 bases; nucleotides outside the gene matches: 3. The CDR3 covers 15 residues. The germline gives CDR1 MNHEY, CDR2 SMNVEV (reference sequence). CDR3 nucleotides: TGTGCCAGCAGTTTTCAGGGGGCATCTAATGAAAAACTGTTTTTT. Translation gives CASSFQGASNEKLFF.

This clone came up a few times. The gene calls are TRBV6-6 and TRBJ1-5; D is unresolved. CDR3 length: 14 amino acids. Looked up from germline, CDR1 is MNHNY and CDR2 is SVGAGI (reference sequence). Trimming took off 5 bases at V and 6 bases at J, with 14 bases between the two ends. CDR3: CASSRREVGQPQHF. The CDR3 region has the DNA TGTGCCAGCAGTCGCCGGGAAGTCGGTCAGCCCCAGCATTTT.

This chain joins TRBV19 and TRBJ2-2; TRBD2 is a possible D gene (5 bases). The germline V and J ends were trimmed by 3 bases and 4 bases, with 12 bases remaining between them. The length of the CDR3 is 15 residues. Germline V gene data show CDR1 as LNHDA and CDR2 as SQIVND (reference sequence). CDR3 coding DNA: TGTGCCAGTAGTATCACCGGGATTTCCACCGGGGAGCTGTTTTTT. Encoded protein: CASSITGISTGELFF.